This TCR beta chain comes out of a study of T-cell memory formation after mild COVID-19. MiXCR, applied by TCRdb to the 5' RACE reads, yields one record per CDR3 protein. The repertoire holds around 300,000 distinct CDR3 sequences, with about an eighth as singletons. This clonotype was counted a few times. This CDR3 comprises 15 residues. V was shortened by 4 bases and J by 2 bases, with 11 bases between the two germline ends. In germline, CDR1 is SNHLY, CDR2 FYNNEI. The chain carries TRBV2 and TRBJ2-2, with D perhaps TRBD1 (6 bases). The clonotype was recovered from a young man who had mild COVID-19 (a few samples of this study predate the infection). Cell type and time point are not known. The sequencing sample was made of PBMCs or a T cell subset sorted from them (not recorded which). CDR3 sequence: CASSVDRINTGELFF. CDR3 in DNA: TGTGCCAGCAGTGTGGACAGAATCAACACCGGGGAGCTGTTTTTT.